These T cell receptor beta chains were read from a single sample in a study of T-cell memory formation after mild COVID-19. Via MiXCR, TCRdb re-called the 5' RACE reads, giving one row per CDR3 protein. The sample shows some 50,000 distinct CDR3 sequences, approximately 12% of them seen only once. Sequencing was done on a sample of PBMCs or a T cell subset sorted from them (not recorded which). These receptors came from a man between 18 and 35 years old who had mild COVID-19 (a few samples of this study predate the infection). Cell type and time point are not known. CDR3s include the opening cysteine and the closing phenylalanine or tryptophan. The order of the fields is V gene, J gene, clone size, CDR3 protein. For some rows the clone size is stated as once, few or many, or as a class when expanded; others skip it.

TRBV7-6	TRBJ2-2	many	CASSPRQATNTGELFF
TRBV5-6	TRBJ1-2	medium-sized	CASSSGGYGYTF
TRBV5-1	TRBJ2-7	many	CASSLTSTYEQYF
TRBV12-3/TRBV12-4	TRBJ1-1	few	CASSLGDSPTEAFF
TRBV7-3	TRBJ2-6	few	CASSLTAATSGANVLTF
TRBV9	TRBJ1-6	few	CASSPDGTKAYNSPLHF
TRBV20-1	TRBJ1-1	few	CSASKPPRTEAFF
TRBV6-5	TRBJ2-1	many	CASSYVRSPGPYNEQFF
TRBV7-6	TRBJ2-7	-	CASSLARDRFSSYEQYF
TRBV7-6	TRBJ2-3	-	CASSLEFWGPGDTQYF
TRBV12-3/TRBV12-4	TRBJ2-7	many	CASSSGARTYEQYF
TRBV14	TRBJ2-7	many	CASSQLGYYEQYF
TRBV5-6	TRBJ2-1	-	CASSFLYRPYNEQFF